This T cell receptor beta chain is drawn from a study of control samples from healthy donors and cancer patients. The CDR3 contains 14 residues. The germline gives CDR1 SGHTA, CDR2 FQGNSA. V was shortened by 5 bases and J by 7 bases, with 17 bases between the two germline ends. The table came from immunoSEQ multiplex PCR; TCRdb's copy has only in-frame clones and leaves some out. Among more than 60,000 clones listed, nearly 90% were seen once. The source of this sequence is a man aged 55 to 70 with colorectal cancer. The specimen was PBMCs. This chain uses TRBV7-2 with TRBJ2-5; perhaps TRBD2 as D (6 bases). CDR3 residues: CASSVRDGGVTQYF. The CDR3 DNA follows: TGTGCCAGCAGCGTCCGGGACGGAGGGGTGACCCAGTACTTC.